The TCR beta chain under discussion was sequenced for a study of cytomegalovirus exposure and HLA in healthy donors. Study at large: Inside one of the first data releases sat 85 million or so unique TCRs taken from HLA-typed donors. Broader study findings: Rates of TCR association differed by HLA locus in a later analysis, with DRB1 highest and HLA-C lowest. Among the sequence variants, a highly shared cluster was likely an artifact of sequencing.

The PCR ran on 60 Vbeta and 13 Jbeta primers. In the original workflow: Among the unique TCR beta chains that a later analysis counted, about 84 million in all, roughly 11 million were shared. TCRdb's copy holds only in-frame clones and misses some; the assay was immunoSEQ multiplex PCR. That table furnishes V, J and clone size, whereas the DNA furnished D and trimming. The repertoire holds 100,000 or so clones, around 82% seen once, with over 3.5% in the top ten. This clone has just one count. Its antigen is unknown. Germline lookup yields CDR1 SGHDN and CDR2 FVKESK. V was shortened by 4 bases and J by 3 bases, with 7 bases between the two germline ends. The CDR3 totals 12 residues.

The source is a woman aged 45 to 65 in good health and CMV-seropositive. The chain recombines TRBV14 with TRBJ2-7, with D perhaps TRBD1 (6 bases). The sample comprised PBMCs. The CDR3 sequence is CASSPTGYEQYF. The CDR3 nucleotides read TGTGCCAGCAGCCCGACAGGCTACGAGCAGTACTTC.